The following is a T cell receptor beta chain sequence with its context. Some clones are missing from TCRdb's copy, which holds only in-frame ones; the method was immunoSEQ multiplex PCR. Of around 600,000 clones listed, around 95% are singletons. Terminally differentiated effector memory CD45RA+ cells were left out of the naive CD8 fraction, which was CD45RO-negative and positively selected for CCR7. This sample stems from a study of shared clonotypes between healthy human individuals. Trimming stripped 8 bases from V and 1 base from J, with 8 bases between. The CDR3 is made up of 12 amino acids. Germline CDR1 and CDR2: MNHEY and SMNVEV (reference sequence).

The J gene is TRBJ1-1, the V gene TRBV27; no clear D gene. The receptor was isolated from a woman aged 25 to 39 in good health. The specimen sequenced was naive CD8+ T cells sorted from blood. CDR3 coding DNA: TGTGCCAGCGGAAGCACGAACACTGAAGCTTTCTTT. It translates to CASGSTNTEAFF.